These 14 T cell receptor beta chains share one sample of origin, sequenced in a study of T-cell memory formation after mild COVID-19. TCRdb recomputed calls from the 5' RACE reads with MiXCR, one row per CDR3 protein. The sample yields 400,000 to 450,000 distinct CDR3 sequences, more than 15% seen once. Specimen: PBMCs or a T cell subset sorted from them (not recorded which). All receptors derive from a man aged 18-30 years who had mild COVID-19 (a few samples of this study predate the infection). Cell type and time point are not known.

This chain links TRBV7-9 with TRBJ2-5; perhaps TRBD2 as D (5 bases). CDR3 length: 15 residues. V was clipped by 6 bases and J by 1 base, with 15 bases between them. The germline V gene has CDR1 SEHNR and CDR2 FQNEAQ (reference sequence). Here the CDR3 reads CASSFPEESQETQYF. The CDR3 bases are TGTGCCAGCAGTTTTCCGGAGGAGTCCCAAGAGACCCAGTACTTC.

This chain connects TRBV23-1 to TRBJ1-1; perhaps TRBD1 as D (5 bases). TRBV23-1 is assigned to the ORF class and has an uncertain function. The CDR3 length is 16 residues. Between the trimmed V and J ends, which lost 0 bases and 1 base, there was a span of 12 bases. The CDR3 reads CASSQSEGTGNTEAFF. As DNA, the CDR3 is TGCGCCAGCAGTCAATCAGAGGGGACGGGGAACACTGAAGCTTTCTTT.

The CDR3 region has the DNA TGTGCCATCAGACAGGGGCTGAGGAATGAGCAGTTCTTC. It specifies CAIRQGLRNEQFF. The chain joins TRBV10-3 to TRBJ2-1, with 7 bases lining up with TRBD1. This CDR3 is 13 amino acids long. J was trimmed by 7 bases and V by 6 bases; bases with no gene match: 6. Germline lookup yields CDR1 ENHRY and CDR2 SYGVKD.

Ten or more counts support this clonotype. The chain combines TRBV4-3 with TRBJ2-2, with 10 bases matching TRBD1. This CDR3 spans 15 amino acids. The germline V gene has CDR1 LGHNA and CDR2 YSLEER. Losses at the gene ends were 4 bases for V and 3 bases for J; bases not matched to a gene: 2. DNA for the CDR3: TGCGCCAGCAGCCCGGGACAGGGGTACACCGGGGAGCTGTTTTTT. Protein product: CASSPGQGYTGELFF.

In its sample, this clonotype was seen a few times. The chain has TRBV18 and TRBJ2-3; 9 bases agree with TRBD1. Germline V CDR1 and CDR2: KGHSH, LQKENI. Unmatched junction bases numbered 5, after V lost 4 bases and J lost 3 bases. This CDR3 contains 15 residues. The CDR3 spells CASSRRQGGTDTQYF. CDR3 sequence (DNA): TGTGCCAGCTCACGGCGACAGGGGGGGACAGATACGCAGTATTTT.

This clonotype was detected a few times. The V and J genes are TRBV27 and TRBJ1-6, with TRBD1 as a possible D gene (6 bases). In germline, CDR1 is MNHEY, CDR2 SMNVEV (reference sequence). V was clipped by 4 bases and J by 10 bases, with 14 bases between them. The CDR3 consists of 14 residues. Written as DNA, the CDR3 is TGTGCCAGCAGTTCTTCCACCAGGGGATCACCCCTCCACTTT. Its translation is CASSSSTRGSPLHF.

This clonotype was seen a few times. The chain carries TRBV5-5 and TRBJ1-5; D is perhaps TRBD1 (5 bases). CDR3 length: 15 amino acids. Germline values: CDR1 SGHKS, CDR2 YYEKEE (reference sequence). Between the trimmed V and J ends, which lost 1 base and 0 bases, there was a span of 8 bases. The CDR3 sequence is CASSLQQGSNQPQHF. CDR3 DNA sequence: TGTGCCAGCAGCTTGCAGCAGGGTAGCAATCAGCCCCAGCATTTT. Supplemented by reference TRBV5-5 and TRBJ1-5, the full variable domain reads DAGVTQSPTHLIKTRGQQVTLRCSPISGHKSVSWYQQVLGQGPQFIFQYYEKEERGRGNFPDRFSARQFPNYSSELNVNALLLGDSALYLCASSLQQGSNQPQHFGDGTRLSIL.

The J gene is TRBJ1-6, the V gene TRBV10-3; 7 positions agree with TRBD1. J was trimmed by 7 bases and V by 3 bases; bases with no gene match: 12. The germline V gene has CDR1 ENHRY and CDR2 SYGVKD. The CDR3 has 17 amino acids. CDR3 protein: CAISDGTVGSANSPLHF. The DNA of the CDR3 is TGTGCCATCAGTGACGGGACAGTAGGATCCGCGAATTCACCCCTCCACTTT.

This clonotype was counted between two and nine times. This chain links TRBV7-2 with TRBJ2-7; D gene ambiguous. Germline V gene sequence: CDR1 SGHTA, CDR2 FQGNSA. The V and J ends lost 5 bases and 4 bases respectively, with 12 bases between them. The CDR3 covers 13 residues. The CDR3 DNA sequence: TGTGCCAGCAGCAGCTACCAGGCATACGAGCAGTACTTC. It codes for CASSSYQAYEQYF.

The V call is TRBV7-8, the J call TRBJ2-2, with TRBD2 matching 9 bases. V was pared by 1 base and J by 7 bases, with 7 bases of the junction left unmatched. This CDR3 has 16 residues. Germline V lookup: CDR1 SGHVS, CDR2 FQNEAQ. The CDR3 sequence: CASSLGWRGGLGELFF. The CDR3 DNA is TGTGCCAGCAGCTTAGGATGGCGGGGGGGCCTCGGGGAGCTGTTTTTT.

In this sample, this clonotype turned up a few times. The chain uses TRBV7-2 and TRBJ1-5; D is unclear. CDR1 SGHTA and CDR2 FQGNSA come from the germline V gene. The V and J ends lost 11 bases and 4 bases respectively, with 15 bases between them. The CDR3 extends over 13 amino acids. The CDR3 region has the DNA TGTGCCGTATCGCGCGGATCGAATCAGCCCCAGCATTTT. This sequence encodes CAVSRGSNQPQHF.

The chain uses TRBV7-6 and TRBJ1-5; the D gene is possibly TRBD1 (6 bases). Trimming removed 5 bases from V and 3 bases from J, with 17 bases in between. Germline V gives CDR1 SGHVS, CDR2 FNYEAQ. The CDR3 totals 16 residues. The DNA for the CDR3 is TGTGCCAGCAGCCTGAGACCGGGGGGCCCCAATCAGCCCCAGCATTTT. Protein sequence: CASSLRPGGPNQPQHF.

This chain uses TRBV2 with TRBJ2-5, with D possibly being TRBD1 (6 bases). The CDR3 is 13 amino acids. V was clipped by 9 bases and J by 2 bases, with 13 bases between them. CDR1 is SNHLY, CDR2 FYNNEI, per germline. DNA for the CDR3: TGTGCCAGTAGCAGGGGCGAACAAGAGACCCAGTACTTC. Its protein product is CASSRGEQETQYF.

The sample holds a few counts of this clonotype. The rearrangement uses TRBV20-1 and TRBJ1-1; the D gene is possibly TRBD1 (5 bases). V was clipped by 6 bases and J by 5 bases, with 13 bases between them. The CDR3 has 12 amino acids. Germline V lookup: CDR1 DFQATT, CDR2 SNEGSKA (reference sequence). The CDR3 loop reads CSARGGWTEAFF. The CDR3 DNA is TGCAGTGCGCGGGGGGGGTGGACTGAAGCTTTCTTT.